The source of this TCR beta chain is a study of cytomegalovirus exposure and HLA in healthy donors. This CDR3 has 15 residues. CDR1 is SGHNT, CDR2 YYREEE, per germline (reference sequence). With regard to this clone: At one of its ends the junction is not consistent with the germline gene, which may arise from a read error.

Use of 60 Vbeta and 13 Jbeta primers characterized the PCR. The data were produced by immunoSEQ multiplex PCR, yet TCRdb's version contains in-frame clones alone and is incomplete. This sample has approximately 110,000 clones, with around 60% found just once. Material for sequencing was PBMCs. This clonotype was obtained from a man in his thirties or forties in good health and CMV-seropositive. The chain links TRBV5-4 to TRBJ2-2; 11 bases are a match to TRBD1. The CDR3 reads CASSLGTGGTGELLF. CDR3 bases: TGTGCCAGCAGCTTAGGGACAGGGGGAACCGGGGAGCTGCTTTTT. Drawing the rest from reference TRBV5-4 and TRBJ2-2, the complete variable domain is ETGVTQSPTHLIKTRGQQVTLRCSSQSGHNTVSWYQQALGQGPQFIFQYYREEENGRGNFPPRFSGLQFPNYSSELNVNALELDDSALYLCASSLGTGGTGELLFGEGSRLTVL.